The entry below describes one T cell receptor (beta chain). Its antigen remains unidentified. No per-base quality is available; no much larger clone lies one base away. The method behind the library was 5' RACE. The sample was run on an Illumina HiSeq 2000. Template switching introduced a universal primer binding site; the final cDNA contained a unique molecular identifier, enabling accurate counting of TCR cDNA molecules. First-strand cDNA for TCR alpha and beta chains was synthesized from specific primers in the conserved constant-segment region. To control for contamination, every cDNA library was double barcoded, receiving both a SMART-Mk sample barcode and Illumina barcodes. TruSeq adapter sequences along with Illumina sample barcodes were introduced in two successive PCR steps. The Illumina HiSeq platform was used with custom primers to sequence TCR alpha and beta cDNA libraries. In the original analysis: MiGEC processed the raw reads to extract unique molecular identifiers, while MiXCR was used to determine the CDR3 positions. Recombination models were inferred per individual with the repgenHMM and IGoR tools using an EM algorithm. Shared clonotype analysis was performed with the tcR package in R, normalizing sharing by the product of cloneset sizes. To study raw recombination without the effects of thymic and clonal selection, out-of-frame nonproductive sequences were analyzed. TCRdb itself trimmed the public reads at Q25 with fastp, ran MiXCR and retained productive beta chains. Each CDR3 protein appears once, grouped with its most common genes and DNA. TCRdb's processing, not the authors', yielded these V and J calls. Across this sample there are more than 400,000 distinct CDR3 sequences, with roughly 15% seen only once. The biggest ten clones account for roughly 0.4% of the sample.

The data originate from a study of identical twins (TCRdb year 2016). With regard to the full study: To test whether fetal clonotypes persist, the study used deep sequencing on TCR alpha and beta repertoires from monozygotic twins, unrelated adults of various ages, and cord blood. Replicate twin experiments were performed at different times using different library preparation protocols to rule out contamination. What the work shows at the level of the full study, not this receptor alone: Abundant cord blood beta clonotypes carried fewer insertions; young adult naive repertoires showed a weaker similar trend, while memory repertoires showed none. Because the same donors could not be followed over many years, the conclusions relied on cross-sectional statistical analysis. In monozygotic twins, recombination models systematically underestimated out-of-frame TCR alpha sharing, but the models matched the sharing seen between unrelated individuals. Excess twin sharing in beta out-of-frame sequences was weaker because fewer shared sequences lowered the signal-to-noise ratio. Zero-insertion analyses could be partly confounded by invariant T cells such as MAIT and iNKT, although diverse VJ usage argued against such confounding for most clonotypes. Out-of-frame TCR alpha sequences shared between twins showed an excess of low generation-probability sequences compared with coincidental sharing between unrelated individuals.

Every donor in the study was a healthy Caucasian. Three pairs of female monozygotic twins, all aged about 18 to 30 years, made up the twin cohort. Positive isolation kits from Invitrogen were used to isolate the CD4+ and CD8+ T cell populations. The trim is 6 bases for V and 1 base for J, with a gap of 12 bases between the germline ends. Reading the germline V gene gives CDR1 MNHEY and CDR2 SVGEGT. There are 14 amino acids in the CDR3, from cysteine to phenylalanine inclusive. The retained sequence is limited to the CDR3, 42 bases, with the frame set at the first base. This same sample was also taken into another study, of yellow fever vaccine responses in identical twins. Reported in the second study: According to the authors, the vaccine-induced T cell response in identical twins seemed to be partly convergent and partly specific to each individual. Focusing on identical twins, the study followed the T cell clones that responded to the vaccine, and did so with precision.

The V gene is TRBV6-2 or TRBV6-3 and the J gene is TRBJ1-1; possibly the D gene is TRBD1, per 5 matching bases. The origin of this receptor is a woman aged 18-35 years in good health. The sample was CD4+ T cells sorted from blood. The CDR3 sequence is CASRSRGQNTEAFF. The DNA reads as follows: TGTGCCAGCAGATCTCGAGGACAGAACACTGAAGCTTTCTTT.